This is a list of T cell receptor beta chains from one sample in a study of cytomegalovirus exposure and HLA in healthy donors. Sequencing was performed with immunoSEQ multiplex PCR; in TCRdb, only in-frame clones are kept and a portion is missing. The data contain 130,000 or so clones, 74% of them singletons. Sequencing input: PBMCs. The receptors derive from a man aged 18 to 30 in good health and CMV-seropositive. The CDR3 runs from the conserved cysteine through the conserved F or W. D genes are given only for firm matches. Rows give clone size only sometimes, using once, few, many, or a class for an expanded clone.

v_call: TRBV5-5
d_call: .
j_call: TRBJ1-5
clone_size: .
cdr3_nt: TGTGCCAGCAGCTTGGGCGGGGTACAGCCCCAGCATTTT
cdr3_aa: CASSLGGVQPQHF

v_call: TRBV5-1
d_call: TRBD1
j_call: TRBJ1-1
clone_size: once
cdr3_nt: TGCGCCAGCAGCCCGGACAGGGGGAACACTGAAGCTTTCTTT
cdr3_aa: CASSPDRGNTEAFF

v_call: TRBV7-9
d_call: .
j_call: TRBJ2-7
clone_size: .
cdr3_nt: TGTGCCAGCAGCTTGGCAGGACTAATCCACGAGCAGTACTTC
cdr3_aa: CASSLAGLIHEQYF

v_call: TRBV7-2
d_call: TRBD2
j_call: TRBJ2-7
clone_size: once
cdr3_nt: TGTGCCAGCAGCCTGACTAGCGGGGGGACTTACGAGCAGTACTTC
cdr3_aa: CASSLTSGGTYEQYF

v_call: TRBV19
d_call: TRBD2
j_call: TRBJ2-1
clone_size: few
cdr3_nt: TGTGCCAGTAGTATTGTAGCGGGGGGTTCCTACAATGAGCAGTTCTTC
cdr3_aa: CASSIVAGGSYNEQFF

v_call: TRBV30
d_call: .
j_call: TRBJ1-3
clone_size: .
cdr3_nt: TGTGCCTGGACCTTGGACTTGACGGGAAACACCATATATTTT
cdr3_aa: CAWTLDLTGNTIYF

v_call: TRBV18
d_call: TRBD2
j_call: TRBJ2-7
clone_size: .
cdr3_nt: TGTGCCAGCTCACCACGCTCGGGGGGGGCTTCGGGGGAGCAGTACTTC
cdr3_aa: CASSPRSGGASGEQYF

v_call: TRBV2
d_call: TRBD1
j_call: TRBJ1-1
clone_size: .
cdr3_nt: TGTGCCAGCAGCTTCCGACAGGGGGGCACTGAAGCTTTCTTT
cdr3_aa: CASSFRQGGTEAFF

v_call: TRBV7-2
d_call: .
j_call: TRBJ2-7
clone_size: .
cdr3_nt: TGTGCCAGCAGCTTAGCGTGGGGCCACGAGCAGTACTTC
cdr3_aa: CASSLAWGHEQYF

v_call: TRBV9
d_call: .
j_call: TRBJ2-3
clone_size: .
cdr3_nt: TGTGCCAGCAGCGTAGTTGCGGTCACAGATACGCAGTATTTT
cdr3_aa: CASSVVAVTDTQYF

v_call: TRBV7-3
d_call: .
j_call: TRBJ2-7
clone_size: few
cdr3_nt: TGTGCCACCAATTCTCCGCCCAGCTACGAGCAGTACTTC
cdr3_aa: CATNSPPSYEQYF

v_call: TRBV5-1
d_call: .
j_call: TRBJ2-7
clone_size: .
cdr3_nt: TGCGCCAGCAGCTTGGGGCAGGCGATATCATACGAGCAGTACTTC
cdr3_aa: CASSLGQAISYEQYF

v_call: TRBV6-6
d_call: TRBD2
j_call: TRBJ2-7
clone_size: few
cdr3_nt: TGTGCCAGCAGTTATCGGGGACTATCTTACGAGCAGTACTTC
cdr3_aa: CASSYRGLSYEQYF

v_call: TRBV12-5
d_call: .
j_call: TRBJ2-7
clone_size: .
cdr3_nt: TGTGCTAGTGGCACAGGACGCCGGGAGCAGTACTTC
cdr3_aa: CASGTGRREQYF

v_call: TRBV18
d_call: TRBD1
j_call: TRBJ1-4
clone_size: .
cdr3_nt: TGTGCCAGCTCAGAACGGACAGGGCTGTACGAAAAACTGTTTTTT
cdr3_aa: CASSERTGLYEKLFF

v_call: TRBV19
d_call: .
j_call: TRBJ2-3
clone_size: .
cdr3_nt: TGTGCCAGTCGAAGAGCAGATACGCAGTATTTT
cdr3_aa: CASRRADTQYF

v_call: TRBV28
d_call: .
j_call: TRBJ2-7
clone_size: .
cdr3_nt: TGTGCCAGCAGGGCCCGGGGCGAGCAGTACTTC
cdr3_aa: CASRARGEQYF

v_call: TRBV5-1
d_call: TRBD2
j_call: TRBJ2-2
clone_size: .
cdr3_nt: TGCGCCAGCCTAGCGGGGCTTTCGAACACCGGGGAGCTGTTTTTT
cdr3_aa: CASLAGLSNTGELFF

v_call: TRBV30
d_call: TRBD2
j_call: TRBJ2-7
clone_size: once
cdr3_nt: TGTGCCTGGAGTGCATTGAATCCGGGACTAGCGGCTTACGAGCAGTACTTC
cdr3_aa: CAWSALNPGLAAYEQYF

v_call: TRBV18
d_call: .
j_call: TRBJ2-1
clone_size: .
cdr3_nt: TGTGCCAGCTCACGTAGGGGGGGGAAGACCCGATTCTACAATGAGCAGTTCTTC
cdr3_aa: CASSRRGGKTRFYNEQFF

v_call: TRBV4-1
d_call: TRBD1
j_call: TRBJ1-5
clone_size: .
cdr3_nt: TGCGCCAGCAGCCGGGATCCCGTCTCGGGACAGGGCGGCAGTCAGCCCCAGCATTTT
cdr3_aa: CASSRDPVSGQGGSQPQHF

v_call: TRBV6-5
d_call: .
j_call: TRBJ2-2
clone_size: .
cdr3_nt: TGTGCCAGCAGTCCGGACTGGATCCTGCTGTTTTTT
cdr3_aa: CASSPDWILLFF

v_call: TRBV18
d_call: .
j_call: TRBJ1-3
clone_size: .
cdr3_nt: TGTGCCAGCTCACCTAGGACAGCCCCTGGAAACACCATATATTTT
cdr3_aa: CASSPRTAPGNTIYF

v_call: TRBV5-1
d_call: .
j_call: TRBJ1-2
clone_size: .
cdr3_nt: TGCGCCAGCAGCTTAGTCCCACGACTGGAGAATGGCTACACCTTC
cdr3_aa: CASSLVPRLENGYTF

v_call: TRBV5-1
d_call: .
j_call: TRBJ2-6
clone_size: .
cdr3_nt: TGCGCCAGCAGTCGCGGCATGGGAGGTTCTGGGGCCAACGTCCTGACTTTC
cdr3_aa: CASSRGMGGSGANVLTF

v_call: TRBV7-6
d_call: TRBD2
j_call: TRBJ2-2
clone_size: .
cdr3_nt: TGTGCCAGCAGCCTCCCTAGGGAGGGCGGCACCGGGGAGCTGTTTTTT
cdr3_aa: CASSLPREGGTGELFF

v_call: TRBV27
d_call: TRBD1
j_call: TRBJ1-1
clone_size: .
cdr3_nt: TGTGCCAGCAGTTTATTGGGGACAGGGAACACTGAAGCTTTCTTT
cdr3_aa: CASSLLGTGNTEAFF

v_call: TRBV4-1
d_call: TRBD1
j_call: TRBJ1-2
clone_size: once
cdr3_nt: TGCGCCAGCAGCCAGCTCTCGGGACAGGTCTATGGCTACACCTTC
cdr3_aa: CASSQLSGQVYGYTF

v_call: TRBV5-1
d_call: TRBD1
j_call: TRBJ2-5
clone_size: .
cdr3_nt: TGCGCCAGCAGCAAGGGACAGGGAGACACCCAGTACTTC
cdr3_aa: CASSKGQGDTQYF

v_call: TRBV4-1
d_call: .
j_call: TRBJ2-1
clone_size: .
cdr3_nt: TGCGCCAGCAGCCCCCTAGTAGGAGAGCAGTTCTTC
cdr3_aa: CASSPLVGEQFF

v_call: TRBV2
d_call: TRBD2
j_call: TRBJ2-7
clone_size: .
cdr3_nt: TGTGCCAGCAGTCCCGACCGGGGGGGGGAGCAGTACTTC
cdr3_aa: CASSPDRGGEQYF

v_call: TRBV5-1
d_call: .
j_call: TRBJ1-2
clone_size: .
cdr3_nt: TGCGCCAGCAGCTTGAAGGAGACGGCTCACTATGGCTACACCTTC
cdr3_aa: CASSLKETAHYGYTF

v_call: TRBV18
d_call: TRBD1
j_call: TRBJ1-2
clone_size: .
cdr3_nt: TGTGCCAGCTCACCACTGCAGGGGGGACTTAACTATGGCTACACCTTC
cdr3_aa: CASSPLQGGLNYGYTF

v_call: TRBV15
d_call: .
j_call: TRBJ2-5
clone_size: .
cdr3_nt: TGTGCCACCAGCAGAGATCGGGGAGGGACAACGTACCAAGAGACCCAGTACTTC
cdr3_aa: CATSRDRGGTTYQETQYF

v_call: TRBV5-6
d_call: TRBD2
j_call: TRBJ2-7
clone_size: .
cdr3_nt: TGTGCCAGCACCCCGGGTGCCCGAGGGGCTAGCGGCCCCTACGAGCAGTACTTC
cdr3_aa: CASTPGARGASGPYEQYF

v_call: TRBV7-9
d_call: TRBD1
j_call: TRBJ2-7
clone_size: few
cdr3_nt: TGTGCCAGCAGCCAGGGACAGGGCTTCTCCTACGAGCAGTACTTC
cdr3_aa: CASSQGQGFSYEQYF

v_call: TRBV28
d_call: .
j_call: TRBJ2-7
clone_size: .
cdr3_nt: TGTGCCAGCAGTTTTTGGCCCTACGAGCAGTACTTC
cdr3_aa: CASSFWPYEQYF

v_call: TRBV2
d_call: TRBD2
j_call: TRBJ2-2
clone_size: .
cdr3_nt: TGTGCCAGTCTTCTTTGGCGGGGGGCCTACACCGGGGAGCTGTTTTTT
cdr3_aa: CASLLWRGAYTGELFF

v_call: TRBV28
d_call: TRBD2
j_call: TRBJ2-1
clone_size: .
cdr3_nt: TGTGCCAGCAGCCCCGGCGGCCTAGCGGGAGACAATGAGCAGTTCTTC
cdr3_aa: CASSPGGLAGDNEQFF